One and the same sample provided the 23 T cell receptor beta chains below, sequenced in a study of human thymus T cells. Thymic samples were excised during corrective heart operations. The table came from immunoSEQ multiplex PCR; TCRdb's copy has only in-frame clones and leaves some out. This sample has about 78,000 clones; around 96% occur once, and the top ten carry 0.025% to 0.04%. Sequencing input: thymus tissue. The receptor source for this set is a boy younger than two with a congenital heart defect but otherwise immunologically healthy.

CDR3 bases: TGCGCCAGCAGCCAAGATCAGGGAACCACTTATGGCTACACCTTC. Translation gives CASSQDQGTTYGYTF. The genes are TRBV4-3 and TRBJ1-2; D possibly corresponds to TRBD1 (5 bases). This CDR3 comprises 15 residues. Germline CDR1 reads LGHNA; CDR2 reads YSLEER. Between the trimmed V and J ends, which lost 0 bases and 5 bases, there was a span of 13 bases.

This chain connects TRBV5-1 to TRBJ2-3, with TRBD1 matching over 7 bases. In germline, CDR1 is SGHRS, CDR2 YFSETQ. J gave up 3 bases and V 2 bases, and 9 bases lay outside the gene matches. The CDR3 contains 16 residues. The CDR3 nucleotides are TGCGCCAGCAGCTTCGAACAGGGACAGAGAACAGATACGCAGTATTTT. Encoded protein: CASSFEQGQRTDTQYF.

The J gene is TRBJ1-2, the V gene TRBV5-5; D gene unclear. V lost 7 bases, J lost 4 bases, and 11 bases lay in between. The CDR3 extends over 12 amino acids. CDR1 is SGHKS, CDR2 YYEKEE, per germline (reference sequence). DNA of the CDR3: TGTGCCAGCTCTGGGTATGGCTATGGCTACACCTTC. Amino acids: CASSGYGYGYTF.

This chain links TRBV12-5 with TRBJ2-7, with D possibly being TRBD2 (5 bases). This CDR3 is 16 amino acids long. Trimming cost V 0 bases and J 1 base, with 13 bases left between them. Germline-derived CDR1 and CDR2 are LGHNT and FRNRAP. The CDR3 region has the DNA TGTGCTAGTGGTTTGGTACGGGGTGGGTATTCCTACGAGCAGTACTTC. This codes for CASGLVRGGYSYEQYF.

The V gene is TRBV5-1, the J gene TRBJ2-5, with 12 positions matching TRBD2. The CDR3 covers 17 residues. Germline loops: CDR1 SGHRS, CDR2 YFSETQ. The trim removed 3 bases at V and 4 bases at J, leaving 10 bases unmatched. This CDR3 reads CASSSKYRGLAGETQYF. The CDR3 DNA is TGCGCCAGCAGCTCTAAATACAGGGGACTAGCGGGAGAGACCCAGTACTTC.

This clone showed up just once. The rearrangement links TRBV4-1 to TRBJ2-5; D remains ambiguous. V lost 0 bases and J lost 4, with 9 bases in between. Germline CDR1 is MGHRA and CDR2 is YSYEKL. This CDR3 is 14 amino acids long. In DNA, the CDR3 is TGCGCCAGCAGCCAAGATAAAAAAGGAGAGACCCAGTACTTC. Amino acids: CASSQDKKGETQYF.

This chain joins TRBV27 and TRBJ1-3; D is undetermined. Germline V gene lookup returns CDR1 MNHEY and CDR2 SMNVEV (reference sequence). Between the trimmed V and J ends, which lost 6 bases and 4 bases, there was a span of 10 bases. The CDR3 spans 13 residues. The CDR3 is CASRAGSGNTIYF. For the CDR3, the DNA is TGTGCCAGCAGGGCAGGAAGCGGAAACACCATATATTTT.

The chain combines TRBV10-1 with TRBJ2-1; 7 bases agree with TRBD2. V gave up 3 bases and J gave up 10 bases; unmatched junction bases: 12. The CDR3 runs to 15 residues. Germline V gives CDR1 WNHNN, CDR2 SYGVQD (reference sequence). The CDR3 DNA sequence: TGCGCCAGCAGTGATTCCGGATTGGGAGGGCCGGAGCAGTTCTTC. Amino acids: CASSDSGLGGPEQFF.

The chain links TRBV19 to TRBJ2-7, with D maybe TRBD1 (5 bases). V lost 5 bases, J lost 6 bases, and 23 bases lay in between. CDR3 length: 16 amino acids. Germline V gene data show CDR1 as LNHDA and CDR2 as SQIVND (reference sequence). The CDR3 region is CASSRSLRELKFEQYF. The CDR3 DNA reads TGTGCCAGTAGTCGATCACTCAGGGAATTGAAGTTCGAGCAGTACTTC.

V gene TRBV4-2 combines with J gene TRBJ2-7; 8 nucleotides match TRBD2. Germline CDR1 is LGHNA and CDR2 is YNFKEQ. The J segment lost 4 bases and the V segment lost 3 bases, leaving 20 bases of the junction unmatched. CDR3 length: 19 amino acids. CDR3 loop: CASSQDRNATAGGQYEQYF. The CDR3 nucleotides are TGTGCCAGCAGCCAGGATCGAAACGCTACCGCGGGGGGCCAATACGAGCAGTACTTC.

This chain connects TRBV5-4 to TRBJ1-2; a weak D match, TRBD1 (5 bases). CDR3 length: 14 residues. Trimming removed 4 bases at V and 4 bases at J, with 14 bases between. CDR1 is SGHNT, CDR2 YYREEE, per germline (reference sequence). CDR3 amino acids: CASSPRQGLYGYTF. CDR3 nucleotides: TGTGCCAGCAGCCCTAGGCAGGGCCTCTATGGCTACACCTTC.

The chain uses TRBV12-2 and TRBJ1-6. TRBV12-2 is recorded as a pseudogene. This CDR3 comprises 18 residues. CDR3 in amino acids: CASRFERGEANYNSPLHF. CDR3 bases: TGTGCAAGTCGCTTCGAGCGGGGGGAGGCCAATTATAATTCACCCCTCCACTTT.

The rearrangement uses TRBV6-1 and TRBJ1-2, with a weak D call TRBD1 (6 bases). The CDR3 is 13 residues long. CDR1 is MNHNS, CDR2 SASEGT, per germline. V was shortened by 0 bases and J by 8 bases, with 10 bases between the two germline ends. CDR3 DNA: TGTGCCAGCAGTGAAGCGCCAGGGGCGGGCTACACCTTC. It specifies CASSEAPGAGYTF.

The chain carries TRBV4-2 and TRBJ1-5; D remains unclear. The CDR3 is 18 amino acids. Germline V gene data show CDR1 as LGHNA and CDR2 as YNFKEQ. V lost 0 bases and J 2 bases, leaving 17 bases between the germline ends. As DNA, the CDR3 is TGTGCCAGCAGCCAAGACAGGTGGGGTGGAGGACGCAATCAGCCCCAGCATTTT. Translation gives CASSQDRWGGGRNQPQHF.

This clone occurred once. V usage is TRBV6-6 and J usage is TRBJ2-1; the D is unclear. This CDR3 has 14 residues. CDR1 is MNHNY and CDR2 is SVGAGI in the germline V gene (reference sequence). Trimming left V 2 bases short and J 5 bases short, with 10 bases between. The CDR3 spells CASSYPKKNNEQFF. The CDR3, as DNA: TGTGCCAGCAGTTACCCTAAGAAAAACAATGAGCAGTTCTTC.

The gene calls are TRBV9 and TRBJ2-1; 13 bases agree with TRBD2. The germline V gene has CDR1 SGDLS and CDR2 YYNGEE. CDR3 length: 16 amino acids. V shed 2 bases, J shed 8 bases, and the junction held 7 bases outside the gene matches. This CDR3 reads CASSVGLAGAMDEQFF. The DNA of the CDR3 is TGTGCCAGCAGCGTCGGACTAGCGGGAGCTATGGATGAGCAGTTCTTC. Full variable domain (outside the CDR3, taken from reference TRBV9 and TRBJ2-1): DSGVTQTPKHLITATGQRVTLRCSPRSGDLSVYWYQQSLDQGLQFLIQYYNGEERAKGNILERFSAQQFPDLHSELNLSSLELGDSALYFCASSVGLAGAMDEQFFGPGTRLTVL.

The V gene is TRBV7-3, the J gene TRBJ1-4; 7 positions match TRBD1. The germline V gene encodes CDR1 SGHTA and CDR2 FQGTGA. V lost 4 bases and J lost 7; bases outside the gene matches: 9. This CDR3 is built from 15 residues. This CDR3 reads CASSYGTEVGEKLFF. CDR3 nucleotide sequence: TGTGCCAGCAGCTACGGGACAGAGGTCGGTGAAAAACTGTTTTTT. The variable domain in full, completed from reference TRBV7-3 and TRBJ1-4, reads GAGVSQTPSNKVTEKGKYVELRCDPISGHTALYWYRQSLGQGPEFLIYFQGTGAADDSGLPNDRFFAVRPEGSVSTLKIQRTERGDSAVYLCASSYGTEVGEKLFFGSGTQLSVL.

The CDR3 region is CAISLGRDGINEQFF. CDR3 in DNA: TGCGCCATCTCCCTGGGGCGGGACGGTATCAATGAGCAGTTCTTC. The V gene is TRBV5-1, the J gene TRBJ2-1, with a weak D call TRBD2 (6 bases). Germline CDR1 SGHRS, CDR2 YFSETQ. V gave up 9 bases and J gave up 6 bases, with 22 bases separating them. This CDR3 spans 15 amino acids.

With respect to this clone: One junction end disagrees with the germline gene, perhaps due to a read error. The genes are TRBV6-6 and TRBJ2-6, with 9 bases aligning to TRBD1. CDR3 length equals 16 residues. The V gene's germline CDR1 is MNHNY and CDR2 SVGAGI (reference sequence). This chain's CDR3 is CASSYGTGPGVNVLTF. CDR3 DNA sequence: TGTGCCAGCAGTTACGGGACAGGGCCTGGGGTCAACGTCCTGACTTTC.

This clone was detected only once. The gene calls are TRBV28 and TRBJ2-3; D is ambiguous. Looked up from germline, CDR1 is MDHEN and CDR2 is SYDVKM. V lost 3 bases, J lost 3 bases, and 22 bases lay in between. There are 18 residues in the CDR3. The CDR3 DNA follows: TGTGCCAGCAGTTTCAAGTGCGGCCCAGCTAAAGGGACAGATACGCAGTATTTT. Its protein product is CASSFKCGPAKGTDTQYF.

The J gene is TRBJ2-5, the V gene TRBV7-9, with a possible D match to TRBD1 (7 bases). Germline values: CDR1 SEHNR, CDR2 FQNEAQ (reference sequence). The V gene lost 5 bases and the J gene lost 12 bases, with 25 bases spanning the gap. The CDR3 has 15 amino acids. CDR3 sequence reads: CASSPGGGDGRRKYF. The CDR3 region has the DNA TGTGCCAGCAGCCCCGGAGGGGGCGATGGGCGAAGGAAGTACTTC. The complete variable domain, with remaining parts taken from reference TRBV7-9 and TRBJ2-5, reads DTGVSQNPRHKITKRGQNVTFRCDPISEHNRLYWYRQTLGQGPEFLTYFQNEAQLEKSRLLSDRFSAERPKGSFSTLEIQRTEQGDSAMYLCASSPGGGDGRRKYFGPGTRLLVL.

The V call is TRBV6-6, the J call TRBJ1-3; D not certain. This CDR3 contains 15 residues. Germline V CDR1 and CDR2: MNHNY, SVGAGI (reference sequence). V dropped 6 bases and J dropped 4 bases, with 16 bases sitting between them. DNA for the CDR3: TGTGCCAGCAGCCATCCGGGCACGCGGGGAAACACCATATATTTT. Translated: CASSHPGTRGNTIYF.

The genes are TRBV30 and TRBJ1-1, with a weak D call TRBD1 (6 bases). V lost 7 bases and J 1 base, leaving 19 bases between the germline ends. Germline CDR1 GTSNPN, CDR2 SVGIG (reference sequence). CDR3 length: 15 amino acids. CDR3 region: CASQSPGQPNTEAFF. The DNA of the CDR3 is TGTGCCTCCCAATCTCCGGGACAACCGAACACTGAAGCTTTCTTT.